A single sample is the source of the 16 T cell receptor beta chains below, sequenced in a study of blood T cell repertoires in COVID-19 (dated by TCRdb to the early 2020s). The library was prepared using the immunoSEQ multiplex PCR assay. The clones in this table, taken by TCRdb from immuneACCESS, are in-frame only. Not every clone is retained; where verified, under half of the shortfall comes from an unresolved V gene, and the cause of the rest is unknown. The sample table contains 250,000 or so clones; only one count was recorded for about 70% of them. Clones ranked in the top ten supply 3% to 3.5% of the sample. The material sequenced was peripheral blood. These receptor sequences come from an elderly woman with acute or convalescent COVID-19.

This clone was observed a single time. The chain links TRBV11-2 to TRBJ2-5, with 9 bases lining up with TRBD2. J was trimmed by 5 bases and V by 1 base; bases with no gene match: 5. The CDR3 totals 15 residues. Germline V lookup: CDR1 SGHAT, CDR2 FQNNGV. CDR3 in amino acids: CASSLGTSDSETQYF. The CDR3 coding sequence is TGTGCCAGCAGCTTAGGGACTAGCGATTCGGAGACCCAGTACTTC.

This clone was observed once. This sequence joins TRBV2 and TRBJ2-1, with TRBD2 matching over 13 bases. The CDR3 has 15 residues. The V gene's germline CDR1 is SNHLY and CDR2 FYNNEI. Germline trimming cut 2 bases from V and 9 bases from J; bases unmatched to any gene: 4. The CDR3: CASSETSGRASEQFF. The CDR3 nucleotides read TGTGCCAGCAGTGAAACTAGCGGGAGGGCCAGTGAGCAGTTCTTC.

The gene calls are TRBV4-1 and TRBJ2-5; tentatively, D is TRBD1 (6 bases). Trimming took off 3 bases at V and 4 bases at J, with 9 bases between the two ends. Germline CDR1 MGHRA, CDR2 YSYEKL. The CDR3 length is 13 residues. Here the CDR3 reads CASSQGAGETQYF. DNA for the CDR3: TGCGCCAGCAGCCAGGGGGCGGGAGAGACCCAGTACTTC.

This clone occurred many times. The chain couples TRBV4-1 to TRBJ2-1, with D perhaps TRBD1 (5 bases). The V gene's germline CDR1 is MGHRA and CDR2 YSYEKL. V was clipped by 1 base and J by 10 bases, with 14 bases between them. This CDR3 contains 14 residues. CDR3 in DNA: TGCGCCAGCAGCCAAGGGTCCCAGGGTGGGGAGCAGTTCTTC. Encoded protein: CASSQGSQGGEQFF.

In its sample, this clone was seen once. This chain connects TRBV11-2 to TRBJ1-1; possibly TRBD1 for D (6 bases). Per germline, CDR1 SGHAT and CDR2 FQNNGV. With 5 bases removed from V and 1 base from J, the gap between germline ends came to 14 bases. The CDR3 runs 15 residues. This CDR3 reads CASSPTQGTNTEAFF. The CDR3 region has the DNA TGTGCCAGCAGCCCAACACAGGGTACGAACACTGAAGCTTTCTTT. Together with reference TRBV11-2 and TRBJ1-1, the CDR3 gives the full variable domain: EAGVAQSPRYKIIEKRQSVAFWCNPISGHATLYWYQQILGQGPKLLIQFQNNGVVDDSQLPKDRFSAERLKGVDSTLKIQPAKLEDSAVYLCASSPTQGTNTEAFFGQGTRLTVV.

This chain links TRBV29-1 with TRBJ1-4, with 9 bases aligning to TRBD1. Germline V gene sequence: CDR1 SQVTM, CDR2 ANQGSEA. The CDR3 totals 13 residues. Germline trimming cut 8 bases from V and 6 bases from J; bases unmatched to any gene: 7. CDR3 nucleotides: TGCAGCATCCGGGACAGGGTCTATGAAAAACTGTTTTTT. Protein product: CSIRDRVYEKLFF. Together with reference TRBV29-1 and TRBJ1-4, the CDR3 gives the full variable domain: SAVISQKPSRDICQRGTSLTIQCQVDSQVTMMFWYRQQPGQSLTLIATANQGSEATYESGFVIDKFPISRPNLTFSTLTVSNMSPEDSSIYLCSIRDRVYEKLFFGSGTQLSVL.

The J gene is TRBJ1-2, the V gene TRBV20-1; D is perhaps TRBD1 (6 bases). V lost 3 bases and J lost 7, with 18 bases in between. The germline V gene has CDR1 DFQATT and CDR2 SNEGSKA (reference sequence). CDR3 size: 14 residues. In DNA, the CDR3 is TGCAGTGCTAGTGCCTTGGGGGCCGTTTCTGGCTACACCTTC. This translates into CSASALGAVSGYTF.

The V gene is TRBV5-1, the J gene TRBJ2-6; 9 nucleotides align to TRBD1. V was clipped by 4 bases and J by 0 bases; unmatched bases: 5. The CDR3 contains 17 residues. Germline V gene sequence: CDR1 SGHRS, CDR2 YFSETQ. The CDR3 sequence is CASSAGQGFSGANVLTF. Here the CDR3 DNA reads TGCGCCAGCAGCGCCGGACAGGGGTTCTCTGGGGCCAACGTCCTGACTTTC.

This clone occurred once. The chain recombines TRBV4-1 with TRBJ1-1, with 9 bases aligning to TRBD1. V lost 2 bases, J lost 5 bases, and 18 bases stayed unmatched. The germline gives CDR1 MGHRA, CDR2 YSYEKL. The CDR3 length is 19 residues. The CDR3 region has the DNA TGCGCCAGCAGCCAATATCCACAGGGGGCGCAGGGGTATGGTACTGAAGCTTTCTTT. It translates to CASSQYPQGAQGYGTEAFF.

This clone showed up just a few times. The rearrangement uses TRBV19 and TRBJ1-5; 8 nucleotides align to TRBD1. With 2 bases clipped from V and 5 bases from J, the junction kept 8 bases outside the gene matches. Looked up from germline, CDR1 is LNHDA and CDR2 is SQIVND (reference sequence). There are 16 residues in the CDR3. CDR3 coding DNA: TGTGCCAGTAGTATATGGGCGGACAGGGCTGATCAGCCCCAGCATTTT. Encoded protein: CASSIWADRADQPQHF.

This chain uses TRBV2 with TRBJ1-4, with D hard to call. Germline V CDR1 and CDR2: SNHLY, FYNNEI. This CDR3 has 14 amino acids. Trimming removed 5 bases from V and 7 bases from J, with 14 bases in between. The CDR3 region has the DNA TGTGCCAGCAGTTTCCCCTCCGCGGGTGAAAAACTGTTTTTT. It translates to CASSFPSAGEKLFF.

This clone was seen a single time. The V and J genes are TRBV5-1 and TRBJ2-1; 9 positions match TRBD2. This CDR3 has 16 amino acids. The V gene end was trimmed by 7 bases and the J gene end by 5 bases; junction bases not matched to a gene: 13. Germline lookup yields CDR1 SGHRS and CDR2 YFSETQ. CDR3 amino acids: CASGAGSGRLDNEQFF. Here the CDR3 DNA reads TGCGCCAGCGGGGCGGGTAGCGGGAGACTCGACAATGAGCAGTTCTTC.

This chain links TRBV10-2 with TRBJ2-5; D is unclear. Germline V CDR1 and CDR2: WSHSY, SAAADI. There are 11 residues in the CDR3. The V and J ends lost 7 bases and 5 bases respectively, with 8 bases between them. CDR3 region: CASTQAETQYF. CDR3 sequence (DNA): TGCGCCAGCACCCAAGCGGAGACCCAGTACTTC.

This clone showed up just once. This chain joins TRBV6-5 and TRBJ1-1; D is perhaps TRBD1 (5 bases). Per the germline V gene, CDR1 is MNHEY and CDR2 is SVGAGI. V shed 0 bases and J shed 1 base, with 9 bases lying between them. The CDR3 runs 15 residues. DNA of the CDR3: TGTGCCAGCAGTTACTCATGGGGGGGGAACACTGAAGCTTTCTTT. It is translated as CASSYSWGGNTEAFF.

To note about this clone: Lacking the conserved final phenylalanine or tryptophan, this CDR3 likely reflects a read error. The DNA is omitted, as the CDR3 cannot be located on it reliably, and the CDR3 follows TCRdb's listing. The rearrangement uses TRBV6-1 and TRBJ2-7; TRBD1 reflects the table's D call only, with no check against the DNA. From its first to its last residue, the CDR3 has 11 amino acids. The germline CDR1 and CDR2 sequences are MNHNS and SASEGT. CDR3 loop: CASSERGPHHL.

The chain links TRBV19 to TRBJ1-5; 10 positions match TRBD1. With 3 bases clipped from V and 7 bases from J, the junction kept 9 bases outside the gene matches. The CDR3 is 16 amino acids. Germline V gene lookup returns CDR1 LNHDA and CDR2 SQIVND (reference sequence). The CDR3 loop is CASSIRQGASGQPQHF. The CDR3 coding sequence is TGTGCCAGTAGTATTCGACAGGGGGCGTCCGGGCAGCCCCAGCATTTT.